This T cell receptor (beta chain) was captured by sequencing in a study of blood T cell repertoires in COVID-19. The CDR3 is made up of 15 amino acids. V dropped 3 bases and J dropped 3; count of bases not matched to a gene: 5. The germline V gene has CDR1 SGHTA and CDR2 FQGNSA. Produced via immunoSEQ multiplex PCR; TCRdb's table is partial and in-frame only. The repertoire consists of fewer than 300,000 clones, with roughly 84% occurring once and the leading ten covering roughly 1.5%. Material: peripheral blood. The chain has TRBV7-2 and TRBJ1-1; 9 bases are a match to TRBD1. The clonotype was recovered from a human donor with COVID-19, enrolled during active disease. The donor label of this sample is uncertain. CDR3 amino acids: CASSLSGTGYTEAFF. In DNA form, the CDR3 reads TGTGCCAGCAGCTTGTCCGGGACAGGGTACACTGAAGCTTTCTTT.